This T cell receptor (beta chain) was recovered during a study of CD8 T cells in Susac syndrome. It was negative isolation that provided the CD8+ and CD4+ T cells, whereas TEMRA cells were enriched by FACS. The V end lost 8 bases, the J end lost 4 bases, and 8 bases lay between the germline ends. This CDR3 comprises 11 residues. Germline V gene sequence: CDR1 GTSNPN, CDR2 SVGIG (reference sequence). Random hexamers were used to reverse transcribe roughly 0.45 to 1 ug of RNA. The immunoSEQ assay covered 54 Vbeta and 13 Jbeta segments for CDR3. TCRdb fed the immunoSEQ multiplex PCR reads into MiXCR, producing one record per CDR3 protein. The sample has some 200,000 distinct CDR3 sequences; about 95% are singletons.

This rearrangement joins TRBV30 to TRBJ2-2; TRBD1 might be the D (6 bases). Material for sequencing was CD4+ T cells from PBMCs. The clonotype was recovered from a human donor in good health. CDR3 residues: CAKGVTGELFF. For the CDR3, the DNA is TGTGCCAAGGGGGTCACCGGGGAGCTGTTTTTT.